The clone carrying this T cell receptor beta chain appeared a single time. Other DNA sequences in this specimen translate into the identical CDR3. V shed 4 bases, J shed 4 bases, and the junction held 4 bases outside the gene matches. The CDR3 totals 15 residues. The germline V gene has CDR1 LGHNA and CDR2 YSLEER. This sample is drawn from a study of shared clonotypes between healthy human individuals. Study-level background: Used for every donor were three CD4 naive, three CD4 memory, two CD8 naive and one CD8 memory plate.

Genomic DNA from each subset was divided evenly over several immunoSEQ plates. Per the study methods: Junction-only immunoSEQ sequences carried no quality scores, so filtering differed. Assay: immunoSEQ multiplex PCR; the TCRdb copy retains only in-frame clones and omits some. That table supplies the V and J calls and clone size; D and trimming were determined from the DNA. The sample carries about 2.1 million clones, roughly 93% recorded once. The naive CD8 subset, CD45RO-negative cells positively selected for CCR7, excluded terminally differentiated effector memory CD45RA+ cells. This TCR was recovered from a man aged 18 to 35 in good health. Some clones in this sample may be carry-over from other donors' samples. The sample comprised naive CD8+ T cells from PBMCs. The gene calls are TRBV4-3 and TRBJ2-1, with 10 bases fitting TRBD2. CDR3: CASSPGLAAYNEQFF. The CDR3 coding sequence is TGCGCCAGCAGCCCCGGACTAGCGGCTTACAATGAGCAGTTCTTC.